The clone carrying this T cell receptor (beta chain) showed up just once. Sequenced by immunoSEQ multiplex PCR; TCRdb stores in-frame clones only, minus some. Of hundreds of thousands of clones detected, roughly 94% appear once; the ten largest clones hold about 24%. The data derive from a study of shared clonotypes between healthy human individuals. Per the germline V gene, CDR1 is MGHRA and CDR2 is YSYEKL. The CDR3 spans 12 residues. V was pared by 4 bases and J by 3 bases, with 7 bases between. Naive CD8 cells were CD45RO-negative, positively selected for CCR7, excluding terminally differentiated effector memory CD45RA+ cells.

This sequence joins TRBV4-1 and TRBJ2-7, with a tentative D call TRBD2 (5 bases). The clonotype originates from a man between 25 and 39 years old in good health. Sequenced: naive CD8+ T cells sorted from blood. The CDR3 region is CASSPRDYEQYF. The CDR3 bases are TGCGCCAGCAGCCCCCGGGACTACGAGCAGTACTTC.